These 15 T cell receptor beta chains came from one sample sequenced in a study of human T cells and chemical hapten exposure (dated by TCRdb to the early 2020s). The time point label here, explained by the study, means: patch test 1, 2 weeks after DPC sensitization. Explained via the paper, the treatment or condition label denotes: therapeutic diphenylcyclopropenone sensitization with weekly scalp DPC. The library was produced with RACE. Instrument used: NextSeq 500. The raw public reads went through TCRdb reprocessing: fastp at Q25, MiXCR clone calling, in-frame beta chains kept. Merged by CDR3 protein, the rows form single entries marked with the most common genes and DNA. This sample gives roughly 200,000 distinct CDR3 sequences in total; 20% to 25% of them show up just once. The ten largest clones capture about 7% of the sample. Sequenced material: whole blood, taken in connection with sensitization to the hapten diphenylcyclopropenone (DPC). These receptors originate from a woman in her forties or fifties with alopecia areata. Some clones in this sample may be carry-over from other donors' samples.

DNA of the CDR3: TGCAGCGCTACCCACGCAGATGAAGCTTTCTTT. This encodes CSATHADEAFF. The chain joins TRBV29-1 to TRBJ1-1; D uncertain. The germline V and J ends were trimmed by 7 bases and 7 bases, with 13 bases remaining between them. The CDR3 runs 11 residues. From germline, CDR1 is SQVTM and CDR2 ANQGSEA.

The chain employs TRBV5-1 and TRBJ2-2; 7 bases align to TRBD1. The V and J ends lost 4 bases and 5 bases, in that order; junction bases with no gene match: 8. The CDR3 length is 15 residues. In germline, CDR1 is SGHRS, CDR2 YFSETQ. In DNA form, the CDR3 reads TGCGCCAGCAGCGCCCGGGACAGCTTGACCGGGGAGCTGTTTTTT. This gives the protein CASSARDSLTGELFF.

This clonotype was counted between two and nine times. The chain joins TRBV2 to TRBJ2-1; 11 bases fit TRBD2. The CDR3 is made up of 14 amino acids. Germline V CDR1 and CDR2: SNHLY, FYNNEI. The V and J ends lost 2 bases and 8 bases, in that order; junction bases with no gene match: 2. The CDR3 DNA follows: TGTGCCAGCAGTGAACTAGCGGGAGGAGATGAGCAGTTCTTC. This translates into CASSELAGGDEQFF.

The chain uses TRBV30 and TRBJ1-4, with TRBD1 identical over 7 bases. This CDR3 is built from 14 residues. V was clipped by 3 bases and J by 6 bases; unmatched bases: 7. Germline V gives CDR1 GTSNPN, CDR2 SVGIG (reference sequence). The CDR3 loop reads CAWRAGTGDEKLFF. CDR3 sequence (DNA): TGTGCCTGGAGGGCTGGAACAGGGGATGAAAAACTGTTTTTT.

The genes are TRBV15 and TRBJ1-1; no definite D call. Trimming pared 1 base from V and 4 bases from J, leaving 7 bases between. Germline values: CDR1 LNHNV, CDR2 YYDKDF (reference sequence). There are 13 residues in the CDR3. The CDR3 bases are TGTGCCACCAGCAGAGTGTCCGGCACTGAAGCTTTCTTT. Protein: CATSRVSGTEAFF.

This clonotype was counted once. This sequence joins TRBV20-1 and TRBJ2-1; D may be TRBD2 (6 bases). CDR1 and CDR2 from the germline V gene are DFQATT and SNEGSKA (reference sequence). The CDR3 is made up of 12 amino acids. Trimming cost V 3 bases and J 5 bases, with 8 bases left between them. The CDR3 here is CSASSGNNEQFF. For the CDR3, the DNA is TGCAGTGCTAGTAGCGGTAACAATGAGCAGTTCTTC.

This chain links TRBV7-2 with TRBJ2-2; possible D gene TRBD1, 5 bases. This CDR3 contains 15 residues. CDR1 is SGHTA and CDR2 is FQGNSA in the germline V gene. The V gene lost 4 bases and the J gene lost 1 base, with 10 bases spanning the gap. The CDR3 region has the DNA TGTGCCAGCAGCTCAACAGGCTTGAACACCGGGGAGCTGTTTTTT. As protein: CASSSTGLNTGELFF.

CDR3: CASSLSFDSTDTQYF. DNA of the CDR3: TGTGCCAGCAGCTTATCATTTGATAGCACAGATACGCAGTATTTT. The chain is built from TRBV7-8 and TRBJ2-3; D remains unclear. This CDR3 has 15 amino acids. Trimming shortened V by 2 bases and J by 0 bases, and 9 bases separated the two germline ends. Germline CDR1 and CDR2: SGHVS and FQNEAQ.

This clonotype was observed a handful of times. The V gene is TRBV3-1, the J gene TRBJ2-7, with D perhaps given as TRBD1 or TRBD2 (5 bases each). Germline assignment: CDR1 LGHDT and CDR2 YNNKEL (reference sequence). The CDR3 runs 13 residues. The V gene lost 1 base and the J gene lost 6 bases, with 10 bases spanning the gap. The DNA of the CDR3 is TGTGCCAGCAGCCAAGGTTTGGGACGCGAGCAGTACTTC. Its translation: CASSQGLGREQYF.

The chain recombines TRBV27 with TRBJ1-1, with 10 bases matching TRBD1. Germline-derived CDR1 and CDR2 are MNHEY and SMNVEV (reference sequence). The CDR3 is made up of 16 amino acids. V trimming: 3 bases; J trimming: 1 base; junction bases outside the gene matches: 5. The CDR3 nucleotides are TGTGCCAGCAGTTTCGGGACAGGGGTCAAGAACACTGAAGCTTTCTTT. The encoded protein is CASSFGTGVKNTEAFF.

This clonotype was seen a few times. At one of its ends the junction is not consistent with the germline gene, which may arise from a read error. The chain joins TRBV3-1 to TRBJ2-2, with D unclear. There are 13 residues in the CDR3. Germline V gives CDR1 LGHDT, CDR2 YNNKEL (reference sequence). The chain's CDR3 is CASNQANTGELFF. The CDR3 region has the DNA TGTGCCAGCAACCAAGCTAACACCGGGGAGCTGTTTTTT. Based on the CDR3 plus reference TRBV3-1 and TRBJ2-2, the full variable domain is DTAVSQTPKYLVTQMGNDKSIKCEQNLGHDTMYWYKQDSKKFLKIMFSYNNKELIINETVPNRFSPKSPDKAHLNLHINSLELGDSAVYFCASNQANTGELFFGEGSRLTVL.

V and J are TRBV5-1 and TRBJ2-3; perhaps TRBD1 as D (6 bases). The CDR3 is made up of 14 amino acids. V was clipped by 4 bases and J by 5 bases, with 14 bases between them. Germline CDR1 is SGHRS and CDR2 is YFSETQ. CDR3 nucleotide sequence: TGCGCCAGCAGCAGAACAGGGCTACAAGATACGCAGTATTTT. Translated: CASSRTGLQDTQYF.

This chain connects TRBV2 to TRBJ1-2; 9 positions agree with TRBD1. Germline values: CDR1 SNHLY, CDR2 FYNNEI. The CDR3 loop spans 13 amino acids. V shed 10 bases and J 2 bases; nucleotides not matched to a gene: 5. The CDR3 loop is CANPGQGNYGYTF. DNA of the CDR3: TGTGCCAACCCGGGACAGGGAAACTATGGCTACACCTTC.

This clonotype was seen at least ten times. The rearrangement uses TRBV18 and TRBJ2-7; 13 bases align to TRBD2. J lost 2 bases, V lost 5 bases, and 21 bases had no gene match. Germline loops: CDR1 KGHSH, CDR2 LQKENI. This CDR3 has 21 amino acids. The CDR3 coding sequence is TGTGCCAGCTCAGAAGGGACTAGCGGGAATAGGGTCGGGATCTCAACCTACGAGCAGTACTTC. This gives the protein CASSEGTSGNRVGISTYEQYF. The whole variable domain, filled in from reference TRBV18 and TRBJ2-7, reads NAGVMQNPRHLVRRRGQEARLRCSPMKGHSHVYWYRQLPEEGLKFMVYLQKENIIDESGMPKERFSAEFPKEGPSILRIQQVVRGDSAAYFCASSEGTSGNRVGISTYEQYFGPGTRLTVT.

CDR3 sequence: CASSLSGATNEKLFF. The CDR3 nucleotides read TGTGCCAGCAGCTTATCGGGGGCAACTAATGAAAAACTGTTTTTT. J is TRBJ1-4 and V is TRBV7-2; D may be TRBD1 (5 bases). V was clipped by 2 bases and J by 0 bases, with 7 bases between them. The CDR3 has 15 amino acids. CDR1 is SGHTA, CDR2 FQGNSA, per germline.